One and the same sample provided the 32 T cell receptor beta chains below, sequenced in a study of T-cell memory formation after mild COVID-19. Each CDR3 protein gets one entry after TCRdb re-called the 5' RACE reads with MiXCR. The sample has roughly 100,000 distinct CDR3 sequences; 9.5% to 15% are singletons. The source material was PBMCs or a T cell subset sorted from them (not recorded which). The source is an adult woman who had mild COVID-19 (a few samples of this study predate the infection). Cell type and time point are not known.

In its sample, this clonotype was seen many times. The chain recombines TRBV4-1 with TRBJ2-7; D assignment may be TRBD1 or TRBD2 (5 bases each). CDR1 and CDR2 from the germline V gene are MGHRA and YSYEKL. This CDR3 region has 14 residues. Between the trimmed V and J ends, which lost 1 base and 5 bases, there was a span of 12 bases. CDR3 sequence (DNA): TGCGCCAGCAGCCAAGGGGACCTCTTGGACGAGCAGTACTTC. This codes for CASSQGDLLDEQYF.

This chain connects TRBV10-3 to TRBJ2-7; D is perhaps TRBD1 or TRBD2 (6 bases each). CDR1 ENHRY and CDR2 SYGVKD come from the germline V gene. The CDR3 contains 15 residues. V was cut by 3 bases and J by 5 bases, with 17 bases left in between. The CDR3 spells CAISDVGGADHEQYF. The DNA for the CDR3 is TGTGCCATCAGTGATGTGGGGGGCGCTGACCACGAGCAGTACTTC.

The J gene is TRBJ1-1, the V gene TRBV20-1; D is undetermined. The CDR3 covers 11 residues. V was trimmed by 1 base and J by 7 bases, leaving 7 bases between them. CDR1 and CDR2 (germline): DFQATT, SNEGSKA (reference sequence). The CDR3 DNA is TGCAGTGCTAGAGCGGGGAATGAAGCTTTCTTT. This encodes CSARAGNEAFF.

V usage is TRBV4-1 and J usage is TRBJ2-7; the D is unclear. Germline CDR1 MGHRA, CDR2 YSYEKL. The V and J ends lost 0 bases and 5 bases respectively, with 11 bases between them. The CDR3 contains 14 residues. The CDR3 is CASSQESQAHEQYF. The CDR3 region has the DNA TGCGCCAGCAGCCAAGAGTCGCAAGCCCACGAGCAGTACTTC.

The J gene is TRBJ1-1, the V gene TRBV30; no reliable D call. Germline V gives CDR1 GTSNPN, CDR2 SVGIG (reference sequence). This CDR3 contains 11 residues. Trimming cost V 2 bases and J 10 bases, with 11 bases left between them. For the CDR3, the DNA is TGTGCCTGGAGTCTCGGGGTAGGAGCTTTCTTT. It encodes CAWSLGVGAFF.

The chain employs TRBV7-9 and TRBJ2-7; 7 positions match TRBD2. Germline V gene data show CDR1 as SEHNR and CDR2 as FQNEAQ (reference sequence). V lost 5 bases to trimming and J lost 4 bases; unmatched junction nucleotides: 11. The CDR3 is 15 amino acids. In nucleotides, the CDR3 is TGTGCCAGCAGCCCCGTCGCTAGCGGTATTTACGAGCAGTACTTC. Protein product: CASSPVASGIYEQYF.

This chain uses TRBV20-1 with TRBJ2-4, with a tentative D call TRBD2 (7 bases). Per germline, CDR1 DFQATT and CDR2 SNEGSKA (reference sequence). CDR3 length equals 21 residues. V dropped 0 bases and J dropped 1 base, with 28 bases sitting between them. The CDR3 protein is CSARDRPGVGGPPRAKNIQYF. In DNA form, the CDR3 reads TGCAGTGCTAGAGACAGGCCTGGGGTCGGGGGGCCTCCAAGGGCCAAAAACATTCAGTACTTC.

This clonotype was seen only a few times. This sequence joins TRBV27 and TRBJ1-1, with a tentative D call TRBD1 (6 bases). CDR1 is MNHEY and CDR2 is SMNVEV in the germline V gene (reference sequence). V was clipped by 5 bases and J by 7 bases, with 14 bases between them. The CDR3 loop spans 13 amino acids. CDR3 in DNA: TGTGCCAGCAGTCCGACGCCGGGACATGAAGCTTTCTTT. Translation: CASSPTPGHEAFF.

This chain joins TRBV5-1 and TRBJ2-1, with TRBD1 matching 8 bases. The CDR3 runs to 13 residues. Germline lookup yields CDR1 SGHRS and CDR2 YFSETQ. The trim removed 4 bases at V and 6 bases at J, leaving 3 bases unmatched. The CDR3 reads CASSHGQGNEQFF. In nucleotides, the CDR3 is TGCGCCAGCAGCCATGGACAGGGCAATGAGCAGTTCTTC.

This clonotype was recorded a few times. The chain couples TRBV29-1 to TRBJ1-2; TRBD1 matches at 11 bases. Germline V gene data show CDR1 as SQVTM and CDR2 as ANQGSEA. The length of the CDR3 is 17 residues. Trimming at V came to 4 bases and at J to 1 base, leaving 11 bases not matched to a gene. The CDR3 sequence: CSVGVWTGGPYNYGYTF. CDR3 coding DNA: TGCAGCGTTGGCGTCTGGACAGGGGGCCCTTATAACTATGGCTACACCTTC. Supplemented by reference TRBV29-1 and TRBJ1-2, the full variable domain reads SAVISQKPSRDICQRGTSLTIQCQVDSQVTMMFWYRQQPGQSLTLIATANQGSEATYESGFVIDKFPISRPNLTFSTLTVSNMSPEDSSIYLCSVGVWTGGPYNYGYTFGSGTRLTVV.

The chain links TRBV7-9 to TRBJ2-2; 8 positions match TRBD2. Germline CDR1 is SEHNR and CDR2 is FQNEAQ (reference sequence). The CDR3 consists of 14 residues. Trimming at V came to 6 bases and at J to 1 base, leaving 1 base not matched to a gene. The CDR3 bases are TGTGCCAGCAGAAGCGGGGGGAACACCGGGGAGCTGTTTTTT. It translates to CASRSGGNTGELFF.

In this sample, this clonotype turned up a few times. This chain joins TRBV11-2 and TRBJ2-5; TRBD2 agrees at 8 bases. The CDR3 covers 16 residues. The germline V gene encodes CDR1 SGHAT and CDR2 FQNNGV. The ends lost 5 bases at V and 2 bases at J; junction bases unmatched: 10. Here the CDR3 reads CASSHWASGRQETQYF. As DNA, the CDR3 is TGTGCCAGCAGCCACTGGGCTAGCGGGCGACAAGAGACCCAGTACTTC. The full variable domain, rest sourced from reference TRBV11-2 and TRBJ2-5, is EAGVAQSPRYKIIEKRQSVAFWCNPISGHATLYWYQQILGQGPKLLIQFQNNGVVDDSQLPKDRFSAERLKGVDSTLKIQPAKLEDSAVYLCASSHWASGRQETQYFGPGTRLLVL.

The J gene is TRBJ2-3, the V gene TRBV12-3 or TRBV12-4; no clear D. The CDR3 sequence is 14 residues long. Trimming removed 0 bases from V and 0 bases from J, with 4 bases in between. The CDR3 DNA sequence: TGTGCCAGCAGTTTAGCCTCTAGCACAGATACGCAGTATTTT. Its protein is CASSLASSTDTQYF.

This clonotype was seen a handful of times. The J gene is TRBJ2-2, the V gene TRBV29-1; no definite D call. The CDR3 covers 14 residues. The germline V gene has CDR1 SQVTM and CDR2 ANQGSEA. The V end lost 6 bases, the J end lost 1 base, and 12 bases lay between the germline ends. DNA for the CDR3: TGCAGCGTGCTCGGCAAGATGAACACCGGGGAGCTGTTTTTT. As protein: CSVLGKMNTGELFF.

The genes are TRBV7-2 and TRBJ2-3, with TRBD2 identical over 14 bases. With 5 bases clipped from V and 6 bases from J, the junction kept 4 bases outside the gene matches. The CDR3 is 15 residues long. Germline loops: CDR1 SGHTA, CDR2 FQGNSA. CDR3 sequence reads: CASSPGLAGVDTQYF. In DNA form, the CDR3 reads TGTGCCAGCAGCCCGGGACTAGCGGGAGTGGATACGCAGTATTTT.

This clonotype was detected only a few times. The V and J genes are TRBV4-2 and TRBJ2-7, with D possibly being TRBD2 (7 bases). The CDR3 loop spans 13 amino acids. Trimming cost V 2 bases and J 7 bases, with 12 bases left between them. CDR1 is LGHNA and CDR2 is YNFKEQ in the germline V gene. DNA for the CDR3: TGTGCCAGCAGCCAATCCGGGGGGCAGGAGCAGTACTTC. This gives the protein CASSQSGGQEQYF.

The chain couples TRBV5-6 to TRBJ2-2; no definite D call. Germline V gene data show CDR1 as SGHDT and CDR2 as YYEEEE. This CDR3 comprises 14 residues. Trimming stripped 4 bases from V and 1 base from J, with 8 bases between. CDR3 sequence: CASSRTLNTGELFF. The CDR3 DNA reads as TGTGCCAGCAGCCGTACATTGAACACCGGGGAGCTGTTTTTT.

This clonotype came up many times. The chain joins TRBV28 to TRBJ2-3, with unresolved D. The V gene's germline CDR1 is MDHEN and CDR2 SYDVKM. V lost 1 base to trimming and J lost 3 bases, with 8 bases between them. This CDR3 region has 14 residues. The DNA for the CDR3 is TGTGCCAGCAGTTTATCTGGGCGGACAGATACGCAGTATTTT. Translation gives CASSLSGRTDTQYF.

The V and J genes are TRBV27 and TRBJ2-7; tentatively, D is TRBD1 or TRBD2 (5 bases each). The germline V and J ends were trimmed by 10 bases and 4 bases, with 17 bases remaining between them. Germline CDR1 reads MNHEY; CDR2 reads SMNVEV (reference sequence). The CDR3 extends over 13 amino acids. The CDR3 nucleotides are TGTGCCACCGGGGACCTACTAAGATACGAGCAGTACTTC. Translated: CATGDLLRYEQYF.

In its sample, this clonotype was seen a few times. The rearrangement links TRBV14 to TRBJ2-6; either TRBD1 or TRBD2 may fit D (5 bases each). The ends were cut back, 0 bases at V and 4 bases at J, with 13 bases in the middle. Per the germline V gene, CDR1 is SGHDN and CDR2 is FVKESK. The CDR3 runs 17 residues. DNA of the CDR3: TGTGCCAGCAGCCAAGATTTGTCGGGGCCCGGGGCCAACGTCCTGACTTTC. As protein: CASSQDLSGPGANVLTF.

The sample holds a few counts of this clonotype. The gene calls are TRBV3-1 and TRBJ2-5; D perhaps matches TRBD1 (5 bases). The V and J ends lost 0 bases and 4 bases respectively, with 9 bases between them. The CDR3 totals 14 residues. Germline CDR1 LGHDT, CDR2 YNNKEL (reference sequence). DNA for the CDR3: TGTGCCAGCAGCCAAGATCCCAGGGTAGAGACCCAGTACTTC. This sequence encodes CASSQDPRVETQYF.

Only a few counts were recorded for this clonotype. J is TRBJ2-7 and V is TRBV10-3, with 13 bases identical to TRBD2. CDR1 ENHRY and CDR2 SYGVKD come from the germline V gene. Trimming cost V 5 bases and J 2 bases; bases outside gene matches: 6. The CDR3 extends over 16 amino acids. The CDR3 DNA reads as TGTGCCATCAGTCCCCCCGGACTAGCGGGAGCCTACGAGCAGTACTTC. It codes for CAISPPGLAGAYEQYF.

The J gene is TRBJ2-3, the V gene TRBV5-1, with TRBD2 matching 9 bases. Per germline, CDR1 SGHRS and CDR2 YFSETQ. With V trimmed by 4 bases and J by 3 bases, 6 bases remained unmatched. The CDR3 is 15 amino acids. The CDR3 nucleotides read TGCGCCAGCAGCCAACTAGCGGGCGCTACAGATACGCAGTATTTT. It is translated as CASSQLAGATDTQYF.

This clonotype has a count of ten or more. This chain joins TRBV30 and TRBJ2-7, with TRBD1 as a possible D gene (5 bases). CDR1 is GTSNPN and CDR2 is SVGIG in the germline V gene (reference sequence). There are 13 residues in the CDR3. V was clipped by 1 base and J by 2 bases, with 9 bases between them. CDR3 loop: CAWSGGHPYEQYF. CDR3 nucleotides: TGTGCCTGGAGTGGAGGACACCCCTACGAGCAGTACTTC.

V and J are TRBV24-1 and TRBJ2-3; D gene unclear. The length of the CDR3 is 15 residues. V gave up 3 bases and J gave up 4 bases, with 13 bases separating them. Germline V lookup: CDR1 KGHDR, CDR2 SFDVKD. In nucleotides, the CDR3 is TGTGCCACCAGTGATGACACCTGGTTTCCAGATACGCAGTATTTT. Protein sequence: CATSDDTWFPDTQYF.

This chain links TRBV7-6 with TRBJ1-1; D is unresolved. The V end was cut by 1 base, the J end by 8 bases, with 14 bases between. Germline V gene lookup returns CDR1 SGHVS and CDR2 FNYEAQ. This CDR3 has 14 residues. The CDR3 spells CASSLGDGGEEAFF. In DNA, the CDR3 is TGTGCCAGCAGCTTAGGCGACGGTGGGGAAGAAGCTTTCTTT.

In this sample, this clonotype turned up a few times. The chain is built from TRBV5-4 and TRBJ2-7; 7 bases are shared with TRBD2. The CDR3 is made up of 14 amino acids. With 0 bases clipped from V and 6 bases from J, the junction kept 6 bases outside the gene matches. Germline V gene data show CDR1 as SGHNT and CDR2 as YYREEE (reference sequence). The CDR3 here is CASSLGGGRTEQYF. In DNA form, the CDR3 reads TGTGCCAGCAGCTTGGGGGGCGGGAGAACCGAGCAGTACTTC. The whole variable domain, remainder taken from reference TRBV5-4 and TRBJ2-7, is ETGVTQSPTHLIKTRGQQVTLRCSSQSGHNTVSWYQQALGQGPQFIFQYYREEENGRGNFPPRFSGLQFPNYSSELNVNALELDDSALYLCASSLGGGRTEQYFGPGTRLTVT.

This clonotype has only a few counts. This chain joins TRBV4-2 and TRBJ2-5; possible D gene TRBD1, 6 bases. The CDR3 runs to 14 residues. V gave up 0 bases and J gave up 6 bases, with 11 bases separating them. Germline lookup yields CDR1 LGHNA and CDR2 YNFKEQ. The DNA for the CDR3 is TGTGCCAGCAGCCAAGATTGGGGGCGGAAGACCCAGTACTTC. This sequence encodes CASSQDWGRKTQYF.

The table lists this clonotype with a few counts. This chain uses TRBV15 with TRBJ2-7; 7 bases are a match to TRBD2. V gave up 0 bases and J gave up 3 bases; unmatched junction bases: 8. There are 16 residues in the CDR3. Germline CDR1 is LNHNV and CDR2 is YYDKDF (reference sequence). The CDR3 reads CATSRDRPSGDYEQYF. The CDR3 nucleotides are TGTGCCACCAGCAGAGACCGGCCTAGCGGAGACTACGAGCAGTACTTC.

The chain couples TRBV12-3 or TRBV12-4 to TRBJ1-4; D might be TRBD1 (5 bases). This CDR3 is built from 15 residues. The V end lost 5 bases, the J end lost 6 bases, and 16 bases lay between the germline ends. The DNA of the CDR3 is TGTGCCAGCAGTAACAGGTTTCTCGGTTATGAAAAACTGTTTTTT. Encoded protein: CASSNRFLGYEKLFF.

This clonotype showed up just a few times. The chain uses TRBV20-1 and TRBJ2-3; 7 nucleotides align to TRBD2. Per the germline V gene, CDR1 is DFQATT and CDR2 is SNEGSKA (reference sequence). After removal of 5 bases from V and 0 bases from J, the junction contained 5 bases not matched to a gene. The CDR3 runs to 14 residues. DNA of the CDR3: TGCAGTGCTTCGACTAGCTTTAGCACAGATACGCAGTATTTT. This translates into CSASTSFSTDTQYF.

The table lists this clonotype with a few counts. This CDR3 reads CASSLSHSSYEQYF. Here the CDR3 DNA reads TGTGCCAGCAGCTTAAGTCACAGCTCCTACGAGCAGTACTTC. The J gene is TRBJ2-7, the V gene TRBV7-8; no clear D gene. Germline CDR1 and CDR2: SGHVS and FQNEAQ. The ends were cut back, 2 bases at V and 0 bases at J, with 8 bases in the middle. The CDR3 is 14 residues long.